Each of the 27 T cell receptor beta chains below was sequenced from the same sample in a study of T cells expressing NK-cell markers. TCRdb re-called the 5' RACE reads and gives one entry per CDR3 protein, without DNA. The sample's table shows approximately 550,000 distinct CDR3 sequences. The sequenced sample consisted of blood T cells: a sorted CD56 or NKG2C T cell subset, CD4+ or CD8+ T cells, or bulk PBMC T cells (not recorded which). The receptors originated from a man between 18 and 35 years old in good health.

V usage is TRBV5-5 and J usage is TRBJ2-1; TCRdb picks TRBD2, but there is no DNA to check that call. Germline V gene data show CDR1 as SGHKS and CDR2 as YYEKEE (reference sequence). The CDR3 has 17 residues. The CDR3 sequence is CASSRFGLADAYNEQFF. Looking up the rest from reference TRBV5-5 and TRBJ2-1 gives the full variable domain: DAGVTQSPTHLIKTRGQQVTLRCSPISGHKSVSWYQQVLGQGPQFIFQYYEKEERGRGNFPDRFSARQFPNYSSELNVNALLLGDSALYLCASSRFGLADAYNEQFFGPGTRLTVL.

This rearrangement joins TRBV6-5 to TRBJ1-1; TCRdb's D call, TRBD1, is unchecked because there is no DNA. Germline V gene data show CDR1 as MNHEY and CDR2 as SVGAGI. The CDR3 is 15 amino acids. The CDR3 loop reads CASSYPGTGGEEAFF.

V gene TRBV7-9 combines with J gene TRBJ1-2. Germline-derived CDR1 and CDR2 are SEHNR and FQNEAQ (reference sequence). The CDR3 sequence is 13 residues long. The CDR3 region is CASSLKPSPGYTF. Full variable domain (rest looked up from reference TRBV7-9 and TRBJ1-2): DTGVSQNPRHKITKRGQNVTFRCDPISEHNRLYWYRQTLGQGPEFLTYFQNEAQLEKSRLLSDRFSAERPKGSFSTLEIQRTEQGDSAMYLCASSLKPSPGYTFGSGTRLTVV.

The CDR3 spells CASRVRTSEKLFF. The chain carries TRBV12-3 or TRBV12-4 and TRBJ1-4. The CDR3 loop spans 13 amino acids.

The CDR3 sequence is CASSASLWTRRVTDTQYF. The chain couples TRBV9 to TRBJ2-3; as DNA is missing, the TRBD2 call by TCRdb cannot be tested. This CDR3 spans 18 amino acids. Germline V gene sequence: CDR1 SGDLS, CDR2 YYNGEE.

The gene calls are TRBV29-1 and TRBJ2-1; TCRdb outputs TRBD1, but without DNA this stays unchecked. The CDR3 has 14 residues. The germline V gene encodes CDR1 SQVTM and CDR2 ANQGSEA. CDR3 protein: CSVEWQGLYNEQFF.

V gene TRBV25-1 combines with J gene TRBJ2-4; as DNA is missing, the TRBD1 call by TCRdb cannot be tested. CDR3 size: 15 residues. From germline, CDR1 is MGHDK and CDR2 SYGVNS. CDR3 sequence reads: CASSDFPGQPDIQYF.

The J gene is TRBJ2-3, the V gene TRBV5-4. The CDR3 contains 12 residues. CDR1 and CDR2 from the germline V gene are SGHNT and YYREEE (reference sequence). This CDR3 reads CASSLDTYTQYF.

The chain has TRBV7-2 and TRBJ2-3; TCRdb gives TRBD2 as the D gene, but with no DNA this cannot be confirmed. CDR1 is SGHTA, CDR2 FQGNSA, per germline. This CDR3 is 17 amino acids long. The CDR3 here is CASSLSSSGMSTDTQYF. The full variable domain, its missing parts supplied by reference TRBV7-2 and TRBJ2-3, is GAGVSQSPSNKVTEKGKDVELRCDPISGHTALYWYRQSLGQGLEFLIYFQGNSAPDKSGLPSDRFSAERTGGSVSTLTIQRTQQEDSAVYLCASSLSSSGMSTDTQYFGPGTRLTVL.

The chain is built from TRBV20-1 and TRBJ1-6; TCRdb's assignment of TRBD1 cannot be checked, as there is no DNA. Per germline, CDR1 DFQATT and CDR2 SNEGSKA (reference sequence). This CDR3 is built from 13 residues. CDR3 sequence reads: CSARGTVNSPLHF.

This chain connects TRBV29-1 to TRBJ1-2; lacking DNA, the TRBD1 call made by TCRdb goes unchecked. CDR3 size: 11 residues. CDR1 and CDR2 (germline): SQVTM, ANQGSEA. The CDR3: CSGDRVAGYTF. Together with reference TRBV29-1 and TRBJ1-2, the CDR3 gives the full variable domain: SAVISQKPSRDICQRGTSLTIQCQVDSQVTMMFWYRQQPGQSLTLIATANQGSEATYESGFVIDKFPISRPNLTFSTLTVSNMSPEDSSIYLCSGDRVAGYTFGSGTRLTVV.

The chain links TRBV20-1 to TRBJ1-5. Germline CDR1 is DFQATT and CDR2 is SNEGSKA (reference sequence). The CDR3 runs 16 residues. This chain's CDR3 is CSARDLGENSNQPQHF.

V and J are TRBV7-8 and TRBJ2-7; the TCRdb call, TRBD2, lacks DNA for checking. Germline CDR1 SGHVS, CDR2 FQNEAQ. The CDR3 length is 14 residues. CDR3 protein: CASSYPLSGGAQYF.

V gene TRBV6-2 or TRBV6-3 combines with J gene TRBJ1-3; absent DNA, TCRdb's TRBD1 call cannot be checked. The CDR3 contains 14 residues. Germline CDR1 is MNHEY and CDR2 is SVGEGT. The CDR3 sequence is CASSLGDSGNTIYF.

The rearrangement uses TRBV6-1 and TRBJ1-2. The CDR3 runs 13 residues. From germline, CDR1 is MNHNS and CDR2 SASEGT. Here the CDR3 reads CASVQGIAYGYTF.

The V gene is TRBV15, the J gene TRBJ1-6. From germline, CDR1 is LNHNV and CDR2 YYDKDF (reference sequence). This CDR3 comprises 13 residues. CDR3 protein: CATSTPDNSPLHF. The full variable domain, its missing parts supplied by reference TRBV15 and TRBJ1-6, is DAMVIQNPRYQVTQFGKPVTLSCSQTLNHNVMYWYQQKSSQAPKLLFHYYDKDFNNEADTPDNFQSRRPNTSFCFLDIRSPGLGDTAMYLCATSTPDNSPLHFGNGTRLTVT.

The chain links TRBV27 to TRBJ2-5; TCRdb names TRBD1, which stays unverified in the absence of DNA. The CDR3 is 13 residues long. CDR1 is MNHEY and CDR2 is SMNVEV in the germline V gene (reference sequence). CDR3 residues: CASSVAPKATQYF.

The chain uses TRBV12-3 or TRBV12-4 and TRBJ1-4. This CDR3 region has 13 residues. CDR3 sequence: CASSFGPAEKLFF.

The CDR3 sequence: CASSYGLAAEPYEQYF. This chain joins TRBV6-2 or TRBV6-3 and TRBJ2-7; the D call of TRBD2 rests on TCRdb alone, since no DNA is present to check it. CDR1 and CDR2 from the germline V gene are MNHEY and SVGEGT. This CDR3 has 16 residues.

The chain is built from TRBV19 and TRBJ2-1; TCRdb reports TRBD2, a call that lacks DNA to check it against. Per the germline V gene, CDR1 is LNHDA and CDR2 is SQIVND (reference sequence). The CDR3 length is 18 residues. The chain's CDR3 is CASSIDTGLAGGGNEQFF. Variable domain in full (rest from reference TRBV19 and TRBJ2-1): DGGITQSPKYLFRKEGQNVTLSCEQNLNHDAMYWYRQDPGQGLRLIYYSQIVNDFQKGDIAEGYSVSREKKESFPLTVTSAQKNPTAFYLCASSIDTGLAGGGNEQFFGPGTRLTVL.

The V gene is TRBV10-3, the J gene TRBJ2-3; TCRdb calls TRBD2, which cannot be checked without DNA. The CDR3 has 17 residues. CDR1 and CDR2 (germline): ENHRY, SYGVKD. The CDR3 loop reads CAISDEGTSGSLYTQYF.

The CDR3 loop is CASSRSSGLAYNEQFF. The rearrangement uses TRBV4-1 and TRBJ2-1; as DNA is missing, the TRBD2 call by TCRdb cannot be tested. The CDR3 sequence is 16 residues long. Looked up from germline, CDR1 is MGHRA and CDR2 is YSYEKL.

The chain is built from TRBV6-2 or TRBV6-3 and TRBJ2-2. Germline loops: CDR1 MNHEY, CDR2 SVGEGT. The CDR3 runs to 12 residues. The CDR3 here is CASSYGPGELFF.

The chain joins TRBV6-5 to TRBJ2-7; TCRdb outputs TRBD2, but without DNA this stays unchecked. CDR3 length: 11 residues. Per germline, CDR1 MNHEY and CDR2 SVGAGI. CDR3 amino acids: CASLVGTEQYF.

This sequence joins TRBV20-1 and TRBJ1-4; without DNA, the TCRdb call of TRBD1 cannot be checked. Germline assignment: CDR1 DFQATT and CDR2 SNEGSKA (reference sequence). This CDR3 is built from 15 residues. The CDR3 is CSARVQGRLGEKLFF.

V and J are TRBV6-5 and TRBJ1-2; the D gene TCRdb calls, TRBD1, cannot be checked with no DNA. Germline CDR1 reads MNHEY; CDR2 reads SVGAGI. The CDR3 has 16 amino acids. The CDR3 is CASSSLSLGLDYGYTF.

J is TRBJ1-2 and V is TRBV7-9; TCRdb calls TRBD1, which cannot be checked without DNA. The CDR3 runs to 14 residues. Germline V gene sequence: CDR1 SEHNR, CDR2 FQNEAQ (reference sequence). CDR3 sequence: CASSLGQGLFGYTF.